This section outlines one T cell receptor (beta chain) sequence together with its context. Its target is unknown. This entry comes from a study of cytomegalovirus exposure and HLA in healthy donors. The study's findings and limits: Across donors, presence/absence analyses took sequencing depth to be roughly uniform. The Asian-associated ancestry cluster reportedly had fewer N-insertions than the approximately 690-donor mean in a later analysis.

The V gene lost 6 bases and the J gene lost 4 bases, with 18 bases spanning the gap. The germline V gene encodes CDR1 MNHEY and CDR2 SVGAGI. CDR3 length equals 15 residues. The study ran its PCR with 60 Vbeta and 13 Jbeta primers. TCRdb's table, derived via immunoSEQ multiplex PCR, lists solely in-frame clones and lacks some. The data hold about 160,000 clones, with approximately 72% observed a single time. The donors (healthy individuals) were bone marrow donors. This TCR came from a female donor in good health and CMV-seronegative. Sequenced sample: PBMCs. The rearrangement uses TRBV6-5 and TRBJ1-1; no reliable D call. The DNA of the CDR3 is TGTGCCAGCAGCACCGTGCCGGAAGGGAGCACTGAAGCTTTCTTT. Protein product: CASSTVPEGSTEAFF.